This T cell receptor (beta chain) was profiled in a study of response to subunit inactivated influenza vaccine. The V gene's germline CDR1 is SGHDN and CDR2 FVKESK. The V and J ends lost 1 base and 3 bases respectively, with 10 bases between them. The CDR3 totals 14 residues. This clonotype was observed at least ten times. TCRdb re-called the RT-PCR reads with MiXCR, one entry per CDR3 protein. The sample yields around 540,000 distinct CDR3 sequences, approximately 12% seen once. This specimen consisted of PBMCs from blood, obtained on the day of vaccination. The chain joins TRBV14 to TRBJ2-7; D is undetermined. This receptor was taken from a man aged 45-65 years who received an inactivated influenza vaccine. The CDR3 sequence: CASSQVGVNYEQYF. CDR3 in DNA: TGTGCCAGCAGCCAAGTTGGGGTGAACTACGAGCAGTACTTC.